The subject of this entry is one T cell receptor (beta chain). The antigen remains unidentified. These data originate in a study of OX40 agonist ivuxolimab in advanced cancers. Study background: Patients in dose escalation had liver, melanoma, kidney or head and neck cancers. The study, taken as a whole, reports: Fewer expanded clones were found on average in CD4+ than in CD8+ T cells. There was clonal expansion of CD4+ and CD8+ blood T cells by week 6 at 0.1 to 3.0 mg/kg. Antigen specificity of clonally expanded peripheral T cells was not established.

The CDR3 consists of 15 residues. Germline assignment: CDR1 MDHEN and CDR2 SYDVKM. J gave up 3 bases and V 4 bases, and 5 bases lay outside the gene matches. Generated by immunoSEQ multiplex PCR, the TCRdb table keeps only in-frame clones and is missing some. The table lists tens of thousands of clones, around 80% of them singletons. V and J are TRBV28 and TRBJ2-7, with 11 bases identical to TRBD2. The receptor's source is an adult with an advanced solid tumor such as melanoma, head and neck, liver or kidney cancer. Sample: CD4+ or CD8+ T cells sorted from blood, taken in a trial of the OX40 agonist ivuxolimab. The chain's CDR3 is CASSYSGGAGYEQYF. CDR3 sequence (DNA): TGTGCCAGCAGTTATAGCGGGGGGGCGGGCTACGAGCAGTACTTC.